Below, 21 T cell receptor beta chains from the same sample are listed, as sequenced in a study of monozygotic twins with inflammatory bowel disease. For each CDR3 protein, TCRdb gives one entry from its re-call of the 5' RACE reads, without DNA. Here the sample table reports nearly 450,000 distinct CDR3 sequences. The sequenced material came from blood. Receptors were obtained from a human donor with ulcerative colitis or Crohn's disease, or a healthy co-twin of an affected twin (not recorded which).

The chain links TRBV28 to TRBJ2-7; TCRdb outputs TRBD2, but without DNA this stays unchecked. The germline CDR1 and CDR2 sequences are MDHEN and SYDVKM. This CDR3 is 16 amino acids long. CDR3 residues: CASSFGTSGISYEQYF.

The chain links TRBV4-3 to TRBJ2-1; TCRdb's D call, TRBD2, is unchecked because there is no DNA. Germline lookup yields CDR1 LGHNA and CDR2 YSLEER. The CDR3 is 16 amino acids. The CDR3: CASSLDTSGSGNEQFF.

The rearrangement uses TRBV29-1 and TRBJ2-2; TCRdb reports TRBD1, a call that lacks DNA to check it against. This CDR3 has 14 residues. Germline values: CDR1 SQVTM, CDR2 ANQGSEA. CDR3 region: CSGGETGSTGELFF.

J is TRBJ1-1 and V is TRBV3-1; TCRdb designates TRBD1, a call that cannot be tested without DNA. Germline loops: CDR1 LGHDT, CDR2 YNNKEL (reference sequence). This CDR3 contains 13 residues. The CDR3 loop reads CASSHSTPPGAFF. Drawing the rest from reference TRBV3-1 and TRBJ1-1, the complete variable domain is DTAVSQTPKYLVTQMGNDKSIKCEQNLGHDTMYWYKQDSKKFLKIMFSYNNKELIINETVPNRFSPKSPDKAHLNLHINSLELGDSAVYFCASSHSTPPGAFFGQGTRLTVV.

The chain combines TRBV5-1 with TRBJ1-5; checking the TCRdb D call of TRBD1 is not possible without DNA. This CDR3 comprises 15 residues. CDR1 and CDR2 (germline): SGHRS, YFSETQ. The chain's CDR3 is CASSLAGQDNQPQHF.

The J gene is TRBJ2-1, the V gene TRBV5-1; TCRdb calls TRBD1, which cannot be checked without DNA. The germline gives CDR1 SGHRS, CDR2 YFSETQ. The CDR3 sequence is 14 residues long. The CDR3 protein is CAGSGGSERNEQFF. The variable domain in full, completed from reference TRBV5-1 and TRBJ2-1, reads KAGVTQTPRYLIKTRGQQVTLSCSPISGHRSVSWYQQTPGQGLQFLFEYFSETQRNKGNFPGRFSGRQFSNSRSEMNVSTLELGDSALYLCAGSGGSERNEQFFGPGTRLTVL.

The V and J genes are TRBV20-1 and TRBJ2-1; TCRdb's D gene call, TRBD2, goes unchecked for lack of DNA. CDR1 DFQATT and CDR2 SNEGSKA come from the germline V gene (reference sequence). The CDR3 is made up of 13 amino acids. CDR3 region: CSASGVAGGRRFF.

The V call is TRBV6-1, the J call TRBJ2-6; the D call from TCRdb, TRBD1, cannot be confirmed without DNA. The germline V gene encodes CDR1 MNHNS and CDR2 SASEGT. The CDR3 contains 17 residues. The CDR3 here is CASRITSGGSGANVLTF.

CDR3 in amino acids: CASSSGQTANYGYTF. The chain uses TRBV12-3 or TRBV12-4 and TRBJ1-2; TCRdb selects TRBD1, and the lack of DNA leaves this call unchecked. The CDR3 contains 15 residues.

The rearrangement uses TRBV7-2 and TRBJ2-2; TCRdb's assignment of TRBD2 cannot be checked, as there is no DNA. Germline CDR1 is SGHTA and CDR2 is FQGNSA. The CDR3 is 16 amino acids. CDR3 loop: CASSLVRLAGFGELFF. Supplemented by reference TRBV7-2 and TRBJ2-2, the full variable domain reads GAGVSQSPSNKVTEKGKDVELRCDPISGHTALYWYRQSLGQGLEFLIYFQGNSAPDKSGLPSDRFSAERTGGSVSTLTIQRTQQEDSAVYLCASSLVRLAGFGELFFGEGSRLTVL.

This chain uses TRBV5-1 with TRBJ2-2; TCRdb names TRBD1, which stays unverified in the absence of DNA. Germline lookup yields CDR1 SGHRS and CDR2 YFSETQ. This CDR3 spans 15 amino acids. The CDR3 loop is CASSLAAGIPGELFF.

The chain is built from TRBV6-5 and TRBJ2-3; TCRdb calls TRBD2, which cannot be checked without DNA. The CDR3 contains 13 residues. In germline, CDR1 is MNHEY, CDR2 SVGAGI. Here the CDR3 reads CASSWAAGDTQYF.

The rearrangement uses TRBV7-2 and TRBJ2-7; TCRdb's D call, TRBD1, is unchecked because there is no DNA. Germline V gene data show CDR1 as SGHTA and CDR2 as FQGNSA. This CDR3 has 13 residues. CDR3 loop: CASSEPPRYEQYF.

V and J are TRBV7-2 and TRBJ2-3; TCRdb designates TRBD2, a call that cannot be tested without DNA. Germline CDR1 is SGHTA and CDR2 is FQGNSA. CDR3 length: 16 residues. The CDR3 is CASSFLRGGPGDTQYF.

V gene TRBV5-6 combines with J gene TRBJ2-2. The CDR3 spans 13 residues. Germline values: CDR1 SGHDT, CDR2 YYEEEE. The CDR3 is CASSSERTEELFF.

V is TRBV10-3 and J is TRBJ1-3. Germline-derived CDR1 and CDR2 are ENHRY and SYGVKD. The CDR3 length is 15 residues. CDR3 sequence: CAISESSASGNTIYF.

The chain couples TRBV7-2 to TRBJ1-6. The CDR3 has 11 amino acids. Germline values: CDR1 SGHTA, CDR2 FQGNSA. The CDR3: CASSSDSPLHF.

V usage is TRBV10-3 and J usage is TRBJ2-5. The CDR3 spans 12 residues. Looked up from germline, CDR1 is ENHRY and CDR2 is SYGVKD. This CDR3 reads CAISDDGQPRYF.

This chain joins TRBV5-1 and TRBJ2-5; TCRdb's D call of TRBD1 is untestable without DNA. The CDR3 length is 13 residues. Germline V gives CDR1 SGHRS, CDR2 YFSETQ. This chain's CDR3 is CASSFDSKETQYF. Together with reference TRBV5-1 and TRBJ2-5, the CDR3 gives the full variable domain: KAGVTQTPRYLIKTRGQQVTLSCSPISGHRSVSWYQQTPGQGLQFLFEYFSETQRNKGNFPGRFSGRQFSNSRSEMNVSTLELGDSALYLCASSFDSKETQYFGPGTRLLVL.

The chain carries TRBV7-2 and TRBJ1-4; checking the TCRdb D call of TRBD1 is not possible without DNA. The germline gives CDR1 SGHTA, CDR2 FQGNSA. There are 14 residues in the CDR3. This CDR3 is CASSKTGSNEKLFF.

The gene calls are TRBV12-3 or TRBV12-4 and TRBJ1-2; absent DNA, TCRdb's TRBD1 call cannot be checked. CDR3 length equals 15 residues. The CDR3 protein is CASSLAGRQEGGYTF.